Presented here are 7 T cell receptor beta chains from one specimen sequenced in a study of shared clonotypes between healthy human individuals. Clones were read by immunoSEQ multiplex PCR, and TCRdb kept only the in-frame ones, dropping some. The sample has approximately 2.1 million clones; just over 90% are singletons. The source material was naive CD4+ T cells from PBMCs. Subset specified: CD45RA+ positively selected. These receptors originate from a man aged 18 to 29 in good health. Some clones in this sample may be carry-over from other donors' samples.

This clone was detected once. The J gene is TRBJ2-3, the V gene TRBV19; 9 bases agree with TRBD1. Looked up from germline, CDR1 is LNHDA and CDR2 is SQIVND (reference sequence). V lost 5 bases, J lost 7 bases, and 7 bases stayed unmatched. This CDR3 is built from 14 residues. The CDR3: CASSLTGGAHTQYF. The CDR3 DNA reads as TGTGCCAGTAGTTTAACAGGGGGCGCACATACGCAGTATTTT.

V and J are TRBV29-1 and TRBJ1-2, with D hard to call. Germline lookup yields CDR1 SQVTM and CDR2 ANQGSEA. Trimming shortened V by 5 bases and J by 5 bases, and 15 bases separated the two germline ends. The CDR3 runs 13 residues. Here the CDR3 DNA reads TGCAGCGTTCCCCTCACGGTGGCGTATGGCTACACCTTC. The encoded protein is CSVPLTVAYGYTF.

V and J are TRBV11-2 and TRBJ2-7; no firm D call. The CDR3 totals 14 residues. Looked up from germline, CDR1 is SGHAT and CDR2 is FQNNGV. Trimming cost V 5 bases and J 2 bases, with 13 bases left between them. The CDR3 loop reads CASSPRPSTYEQYF. The CDR3 coding sequence is TGTGCCAGCAGCCCACGCCCGTCGACCTACGAGCAGTACTTC.

In this sample, this clone turned up a few times. The chain couples TRBV6-5 to TRBJ1-1; possible D gene TRBD1, 6 bases. CDR1 and CDR2 (germline): MNHEY, SVGAGI. Trimming pared 11 bases from V and 0 bases from J, leaving 13 bases between. CDR3 length: 13 amino acids. CDR3 amino acids: CASLDRLNTEAFF. The CDR3 region has the DNA TGTGCCTCTTTAGACAGGCTGAACACTGAAGCTTTCTTT.

The V and J genes are TRBV11-2 and TRBJ2-2; TRBD2 matches at 13 bases. V dropped 4 bases and J dropped 4; count of bases not matched to a gene: 3. The CDR3 covers 16 residues. Germline V gene data show CDR1 as SGHAT and CDR2 as FQNNGV. CDR3 in amino acids: CASSSGLAGFTGELFF. DNA of the CDR3: TGTGCCAGCAGCTCGGGACTAGCGGGATTCACCGGGGAGCTGTTTTTT. Supplemented by reference TRBV11-2 and TRBJ2-2, the full variable domain reads EAGVAQSPRYKIIEKRQSVAFWCNPISGHATLYWYQQILGQGPKLLIQFQNNGVVDDSQLPKDRFSAERLKGVDSTLKIQPAKLEDSAVYLCASSSGLAGFTGELFFGEGSRLTVL.

Remarks on this clone: This specimen includes other DNA sequences encoding the same CDR3. The J gene is TRBJ2-1, the V gene TRBV5-1; D gene uncertain. CDR1 is SGHRS, CDR2 YFSETQ, per germline. The CDR3 sequence is 13 residues long. V lost 4 bases to trimming and J lost 6 bases, with 11 bases between them. In nucleotides, the CDR3 is TGCGCCAGCAGCCTTGGGCCAAGCAATGAGCAGTTCTTC. This encodes CASSLGPSNEQFF.

V usage is TRBV6-1 and J usage is TRBJ2-3; 7 nucleotides match TRBD2. The CDR3 is made up of 15 amino acids. The V and J ends lost 4 bases and 5 bases, in that order; junction bases with no gene match: 9. CDR1 is MNHNS and CDR2 is SASEGT in the germline V gene. CDR3 in DNA: TGTGCCAGCAGTGGCGGGAGTACGGGCGGAGATACGCAGTATTTT. It yields the protein CASSGGSTGGDTQYF.